The 2 T cell receptor beta chains in this list originate from one sample, sequenced in a study of T cell changes during pregnancy in multiple sclerosis. Clones were read by immunoSEQ multiplex PCR, and TCRdb kept only the in-frame ones, dropping some. The sample consists of approximately 53,000 clones, approximately 92% of them appearing once. The sequences come from CD4+ T cells from peripheral blood mononuclear cells, collected in the third trimester of pregnancy. The receptor source for this set is a female donor with multiple sclerosis, enrolled in a pregnancy study.

J is TRBJ1-1 and V is TRBV19; 7 bases line up with TRBD1. The CDR3 covers 14 residues. With V trimmed by 4 bases and J by 4 bases, 6 bases remained unmatched. The germline CDR1 and CDR2 sequences are LNHDA and SQIVND (reference sequence). The CDR3 bases are TGTGCCAGTAGTAGGGGACAGTTGAGCACTGAAGCTTTCTTT. Its protein product is CASSRGQLSTEAFF.

This chain joins TRBV2 and TRBJ1-2; D may be TRBD1 (5 bases). The CDR3 is made up of 15 amino acids. Germline CDR1 is SNHLY and CDR2 is FYNNEI. The V gene lost 3 bases and the J gene lost 2 bases, with 13 bases spanning the gap. CDR3 region: CASSEGGGWNYGYTF. CDR3 DNA: TGTGCCAGCAGTGAGGGGGGAGGGTGGAACTATGGCTACACCTTC.